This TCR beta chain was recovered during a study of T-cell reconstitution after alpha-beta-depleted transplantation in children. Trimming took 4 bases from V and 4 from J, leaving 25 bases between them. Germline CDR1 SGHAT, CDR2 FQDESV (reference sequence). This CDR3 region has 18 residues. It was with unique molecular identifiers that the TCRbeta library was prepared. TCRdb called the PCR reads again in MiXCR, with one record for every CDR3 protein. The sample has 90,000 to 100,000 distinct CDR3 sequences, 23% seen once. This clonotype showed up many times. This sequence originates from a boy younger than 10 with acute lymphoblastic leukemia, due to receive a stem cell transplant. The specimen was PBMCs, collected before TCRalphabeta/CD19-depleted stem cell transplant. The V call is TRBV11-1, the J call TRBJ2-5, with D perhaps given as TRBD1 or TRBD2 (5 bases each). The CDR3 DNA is TGTGCCAGCAGCTCGACGTATGGGGGAGTGGAAGATAGAGAGACCCAGTACTTC. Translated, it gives CASSSTYGGVEDRETQYF.